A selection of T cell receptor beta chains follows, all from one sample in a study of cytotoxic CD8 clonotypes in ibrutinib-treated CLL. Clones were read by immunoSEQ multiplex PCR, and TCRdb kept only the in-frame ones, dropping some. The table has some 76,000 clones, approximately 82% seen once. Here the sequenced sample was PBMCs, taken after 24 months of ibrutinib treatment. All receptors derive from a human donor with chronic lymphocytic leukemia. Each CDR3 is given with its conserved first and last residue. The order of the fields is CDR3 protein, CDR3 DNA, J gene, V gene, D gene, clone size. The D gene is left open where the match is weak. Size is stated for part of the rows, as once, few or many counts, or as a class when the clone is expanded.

cdr3_aa: CASSEELGYYGYTF
cdr3_nt: TGTGCCAGCAGTGAAGAGCTGGGGTACTATGGCTACACCTTC
j_call: TRBJ1-2
v_call: TRBV2
d_call: .
clone_size: few

cdr3_aa: CASSSPRTGGDWEAFF
cdr3_nt: TGTGCCAGCAGCTCCCCCCGGACAGGGGGCGATTGGGAAGCTTTCTTT
j_call: TRBJ1-1
v_call: TRBV5-4
d_call: TRBD1
clone_size: .

cdr3_aa: CASSPARGAGANVLTF
cdr3_nt: TGTGCCAGCTCACCGGCCAGAGGGGCGGGGGCCAACGTCCTGACTTTC
j_call: TRBJ2-6
v_call: TRBV18
d_call: .
clone_size: .

cdr3_aa: CASSTRRGGRTEAFF
cdr3_nt: TGTGCCAGCAGTACGCGGAGAGGGGGCCGCACTGAAGCTTTCTTT
j_call: TRBJ1-1
v_call: TRBV6-5
d_call: TRBD1
clone_size: .

cdr3_aa: CASSLGFDGFTAFF
cdr3_nt: TGTGCCAGCAGCTTAGGCTTCGACGGGTTTACGGCTTTCTTT
j_call: TRBJ1-1
v_call: TRBV11-2
d_call: .
clone_size: .

cdr3_aa: CASSLEGSGETGAGTDTQYF
cdr3_nt: TGTGCCAGCAGCTTAGAGGGGAGTGGGGAGACCGGGGCGGGCACAGATACGCAGTATTTT
j_call: TRBJ2-3
v_call: TRBV7-3
d_call: .
clone_size: .

cdr3_aa: CAISEEGSYSNQPQHF
cdr3_nt: TGTGCCATCAGTGAGGAGGGCAGTTATAGCAATCAGCCCCAGCATTTT
j_call: TRBJ1-5
v_call: TRBV10-3
d_call: .
clone_size: .

cdr3_aa: CASSATGRLAGANVLTF
cdr3_nt: TGTGCCAGCAGCGCGACAGGGAGGTTGGCTGGGGCCAACGTCCTGACTTTC
j_call: TRBJ2-6
v_call: TRBV9
d_call: .
clone_size: .

cdr3_aa: CAWRTWTGAFFSGANVLTF
cdr3_nt: TGTGCCTGGAGGACTTGGACAGGGGCCTTCTTCTCTGGGGCCAACGTCCTGACTTTC
j_call: TRBJ2-6
v_call: TRBV30
d_call: TRBD1
clone_size: .

cdr3_aa: CASSLDIGGLPTDTQYF
cdr3_nt: TGCGCCAGCAGCTTGGATATCGGGGGGCTACCCACAGATACGCAGTATTTT
j_call: TRBJ2-3
v_call: TRBV5-1
d_call: .
clone_size: .

cdr3_aa: CASSWTVAGVYNEQFF
cdr3_nt: TGTGCCAGCAGCTGGACGGTAGCGGGAGTCTACAATGAGCAGTTCTTC
j_call: TRBJ2-1
v_call: TRBV5-4
d_call: TRBD2
clone_size: .

cdr3_aa: CASSLGANEAFF
cdr3_nt: TGTGCCAGCAGCTTAGGGGCTAATGAAGCTTTCTTT
j_call: TRBJ1-1
v_call: TRBV7-9
d_call: .
clone_size: .

cdr3_aa: CASSYLAGNTHEQYF
cdr3_nt: TGTGCCAGCAGTTACTTGGCAGGGAACACCCACGAGCAGTACTTC
j_call: TRBJ2-7
v_call: TRBV6-5
d_call: .
clone_size: once

cdr3_aa: CASSQGNSGANVLTF
cdr3_nt: TGTGCCAGCAGCCAGGGAAATTCTGGGGCCAACGTCCTGACTTTC
j_call: TRBJ2-6
v_call: TRBV9
d_call: .
clone_size: .

cdr3_aa: CASNPTRLAGVNEQFF
cdr3_nt: TGCGCCAGCAACCCGACCCGCCTAGCGGGAGTTAACGAGCAGTTCTTC
j_call: TRBJ2-1
v_call: TRBV4-1
d_call: TRBD2
clone_size: .

cdr3_aa: CASSVRQGTDTQYF
cdr3_nt: TGTGCCAGCAGTGTTAGACAGGGCACAGATACGCAGTATTTT
j_call: TRBJ2-3
v_call: TRBV6-1
d_call: .
clone_size: .

cdr3_aa: CASSLGGGETQYF
cdr3_nt: TGTGCCAGCAGCTTGGGAGGGGGAGAGACCCAGTACTTC
j_call: TRBJ2-5
v_call: TRBV5-6
d_call: .
clone_size: .

cdr3_aa: CASSDRGPDEQYF
cdr3_nt: TGTGCCAGCAGTGACCGGGGCCCAGACGAGCAGTACTTC
j_call: TRBJ2-7
v_call: TRBV6-6
d_call: .
clone_size: .

cdr3_aa: CASSWFGYTGELFF
cdr3_nt: TGTGCCAGCAGTTGGTTCGGATACACCGGGGAGCTGTTTTTT
j_call: TRBJ2-2
v_call: TRBV5-8
d_call: .
clone_size: .

cdr3_aa: CASSQDQSSGANVLTF
cdr3_nt: TGTGCCAGCAGCCAAGATCAGAGCTCTGGGGCCAACGTCCTGACTTTC
j_call: TRBJ2-6
v_call: TRBV11-2
d_call: .
clone_size: .

cdr3_aa: CASSFPRNEQFF
cdr3_nt: TGTGCCAGCAGCTTCCCCCGCAATGAGCAGTTCTTC
j_call: TRBJ2-1
v_call: TRBV5-4
d_call: .
clone_size: .

cdr3_aa: CASSLLTGNYEQYF
cdr3_nt: TGTGCCAGCAGTTTATTAACAGGGAACTACGAGCAGTACTTC
j_call: TRBJ2-7
v_call: TRBV28
d_call: .
clone_size: once

cdr3_aa: CASLPTGAMLQPQHF
cdr3_nt: TGTGCCAGTCTACCCACAGGGGCGATGCTTCAGCCCCAGCATTTT
j_call: TRBJ1-5
v_call: TRBV19
d_call: TRBD1
clone_size: .

cdr3_aa: CASSRGTNEKLFF
cdr3_nt: TGTGCCAGCTCGCGCGGGACTAATGAAAAACTGTTTTTT
j_call: TRBJ1-4
v_call: TRBV18
d_call: .
clone_size: .

cdr3_aa: CASSKRRTGYSRETQYF
cdr3_nt: TGTGCCAGCAGCAAACGAAGGACAGGGTATTCGAGGGAGACCCAGTACTTC
j_call: TRBJ2-5
v_call: TRBV7-8
d_call: TRBD1
clone_size: .

cdr3_aa: CASSSTETVEAFF
cdr3_nt: TGTGCCAGCAGCTCGACGGAGACAGTTGAAGCTTTCTTT
j_call: TRBJ1-1
v_call: TRBV5-4
d_call: .
clone_size: .

cdr3_aa: CASRPGTSGNTIYF
cdr3_nt: TGTGCCAGCAGGCCGGGAACCTCTGGAAACACCATATATTTT
j_call: TRBJ1-3
v_call: TRBV2
d_call: .
clone_size: .

cdr3_aa: CASSLSKRENEQFF
cdr3_nt: TGTGCCAGCAGTTTATCCAAGCGGGAGAATGAGCAGTTCTTC
j_call: TRBJ2-1
v_call: TRBV27
d_call: TRBD2
clone_size: .

cdr3_aa: CASTQGVESAGELFF
cdr3_nt: TGTGCCAGCACCCAGGGAGTGGAGTCGGCCGGGGAGCTGTTTTTT
j_call: TRBJ2-2
v_call: TRBV28
d_call: .
clone_size: few

cdr3_aa: CASSAHSGSGNTIYF
cdr3_nt: TGTGCCAGCAGCGCACACTCAGGCTCTGGAAACACCATATATTTT
j_call: TRBJ1-3
v_call: TRBV7-2
d_call: .
clone_size: .

cdr3_aa: CAISGMSGIATTPGELFF
cdr3_nt: TGTGCCATCAGTGGAATGTCGGGAATCGCGACGACCCCCGGGGAGCTGTTTTTT
j_call: TRBJ2-2
v_call: TRBV10-3
d_call: .
clone_size: .

cdr3_aa: CASSLVGQQTDTQYF
cdr3_nt: TGCGCCAGCAGCTTGGTGGGACAGCAAACAGATACGCAGTATTTT
j_call: TRBJ2-3
v_call: TRBV5-1
d_call: TRBD1
clone_size: .

cdr3_aa: CSAPGGNTQYF
cdr3_nt: TGCAGTGCCCCGGGGGGTAACACCCAGTACTTC
j_call: TRBJ2-5
v_call: TRBV20-1
d_call: TRBD2
clone_size: .

cdr3_aa: CASSFQTDTNQPQHF
cdr3_nt: TGTGCCAGCAGTTTTCAGACAGATACTAATCAGCCCCAGCATTTT
j_call: TRBJ1-5
v_call: TRBV6-1
d_call: .
clone_size: once

cdr3_aa: CASSESGIDEQFF
cdr3_nt: TGTGCCAGCAGTGAATCCGGAATTGATGAGCAGTTCTTC
j_call: TRBJ2-1
v_call: TRBV25-1
d_call: .
clone_size: once

cdr3_aa: CASSPPGAYNEQFF
cdr3_nt: TGTGCCAGCAGCCCCCCAGGGGCGTACAATGAGCAGTTCTTC
j_call: TRBJ2-1
v_call: TRBV14
d_call: .
clone_size: .

cdr3_aa: CASSQAWGEDYGYTF
cdr3_nt: TGCGCCAGCAGCCAAGCTTGGGGGGAGGACTATGGCTACACCTTC
j_call: TRBJ1-2
v_call: TRBV4-1
d_call: .
clone_size: .

cdr3_aa: CASSYQGQGASEQFF
cdr3_nt: TGTGCCAGCAGTTACCAGGGACAGGGGGCGAGTGAGCAGTTCTTC
j_call: TRBJ2-1
v_call: TRBV6-5
d_call: TRBD1
clone_size: .

cdr3_aa: CASSTRQGAAGYTF
cdr3_nt: TGTGCCAGCAGCACTCGACAGGGGGCAGCCGGCTACACCTTC
j_call: TRBJ1-2
v_call: TRBV7-8
d_call: TRBD1
clone_size: .

cdr3_aa: CAWSGTSVDNEQFF
cdr3_nt: TGTGCCTGGAGTGGGACTAGCGTCGACAATGAGCAGTTCTTC
j_call: TRBJ2-1
v_call: TRBV30
d_call: TRBD2
clone_size: .

cdr3_aa: CAWTRDRGTDTQYF
cdr3_nt: TGTGCCTGGACCCGGGACAGGGGCACAGATACGCAGTATTTT
j_call: TRBJ2-3
v_call: TRBV30
d_call: TRBD1
clone_size: once

cdr3_aa: CASSPAGSVGELFF
cdr3_nt: TGTGCCAGCTCACCAGCAGGATCGGTCGGGGAGCTGTTTTTT
j_call: TRBJ2-2
v_call: TRBV18
d_call: .
clone_size: .

cdr3_aa: CASSHPGTVQETQYF
cdr3_nt: TGTGCCAGCAGCCACCCGGGGACAGTTCAAGAGACCCAGTACTTC
j_call: TRBJ2-5
v_call: TRBV7-9
d_call: TRBD1
clone_size: .

cdr3_aa: CASSFTGGKYGYTF
cdr3_nt: TGTGCCAGCAGTTTTACAGGGGGGAAATATGGCTACACCTTC
j_call: TRBJ1-2
v_call: TRBV28
d_call: TRBD1
clone_size: .

cdr3_aa: CATSRDLISRANQETQYF
cdr3_nt: TGTGCCACCAGCAGAGATCTCATTTCTAGGGCGAACCAAGAGACCCAGTACTTC
j_call: TRBJ2-5
v_call: TRBV15
d_call: .
clone_size: .

cdr3_aa: CASSLREGNEQFF
cdr3_nt: TGTGCCAGCAGCTTAAGAGAGGGGAATGAGCAGTTCTTC
j_call: TRBJ2-1
v_call: TRBV7-6
d_call: .
clone_size: .

cdr3_aa: CASSFPRIDRERETQYF
cdr3_nt: TGTGCCAGCAGCTTCCCGAGGATAGACAGGGAGCGAGAGACCCAGTACTTC
j_call: TRBJ2-5
v_call: TRBV11-2
d_call: TRBD1
clone_size: .

cdr3_aa: CASRDRGDEQYF
cdr3_nt: TGCGCCAGCAGGGACAGGGGTGACGAGCAGTACTTC
j_call: TRBJ2-7
v_call: TRBV10-2
d_call: TRBD1
clone_size: .

cdr3_aa: CASSHGTATYEQYF
cdr3_nt: TGTGCCAGCAGCCACGGGACAGCAACCTACGAGCAGTACTTC
j_call: TRBJ2-7
v_call: TRBV7-8
d_call: TRBD1
clone_size: .

cdr3_aa: CSVRQPSAATNEKLFF
cdr3_nt: TGCAGCGTTCGCCAGCCAAGCGCTGCAACTAATGAAAAACTGTTTTTT
j_call: TRBJ1-4
v_call: TRBV29-1
d_call: .
clone_size: .

cdr3_aa: CASSRNLGSTDTQYF
cdr3_nt: TGTGCCAGCAGCCGAAACCTCGGGAGCACAGATACGCAGTATTTT
j_call: TRBJ2-3
v_call: TRBV13
d_call: .
clone_size: .

cdr3_aa: CAIGSAGESYNEQFF
cdr3_nt: TGTGCCATCGGGTCAGCGGGAGAATCCTACAATGAGCAGTTCTTC
j_call: TRBJ2-1
v_call: TRBV10-3
d_call: TRBD2
clone_size: .

cdr3_aa: CASSAGLLDSYEQYF
cdr3_nt: TGCGCCAGCAGCGCAGGACTGCTAGACTCCTACGAGCAGTACTTC
j_call: TRBJ2-7
v_call: TRBV5-1
d_call: .
clone_size: once

cdr3_aa: CASRGEGLAFETQYF
cdr3_nt: TGCGCCAGCAGAGGGGAGGGGCTAGCGTTCGAGACCCAGTACTTC
j_call: TRBJ2-5
v_call: TRBV10-2
d_call: TRBD2
clone_size: few

cdr3_aa: CASSSATSGRRQYNEQFF
cdr3_nt: TGTGCCAGCAGTTCTGCGACTAGCGGGAGGCGCCAATACAATGAGCAGTTCTTC
j_call: TRBJ2-1
v_call: TRBV27
d_call: TRBD2
clone_size: .

cdr3_aa: CASSNTGTGGQKTKNIQYF
cdr3_nt: TGTGCCAGCAGTAATACCGGGACAGGGGGCCAGAAGACCAAAAACATTCAGTACTTC
j_call: TRBJ2-4
v_call: TRBV9
d_call: TRBD1
clone_size: .

cdr3_aa: CASTRTGNTGELFF
cdr3_nt: TGTGCCAGCACTCGGACAGGGAACACCGGGGAGCTGTTTTTT
j_call: TRBJ2-2
v_call: TRBV2
d_call: TRBD1
clone_size: once

cdr3_aa: CASSQEGRGPETQYF
cdr3_nt: TGTGCCAGCAGCCAAGAGGGCAGGGGGCCGGAGACCCAGTACTTC
j_call: TRBJ2-5
v_call: TRBV4-2
d_call: TRBD1
clone_size: few

cdr3_aa: CASSPRGLAGMELFF
cdr3_nt: TGTGCCAGTAGTCCCCGTGGACTAGCGGGAATGGAGCTGTTTTTT
j_call: TRBJ2-2
v_call: TRBV19
d_call: TRBD2
clone_size: .

cdr3_aa: CAISGGGGVTF
cdr3_nt: TGTGCCATCAGTGGAGGCGGGGGCGTCACCTTC
j_call: TRBJ1-2
v_call: TRBV10-3
d_call: .
clone_size: .